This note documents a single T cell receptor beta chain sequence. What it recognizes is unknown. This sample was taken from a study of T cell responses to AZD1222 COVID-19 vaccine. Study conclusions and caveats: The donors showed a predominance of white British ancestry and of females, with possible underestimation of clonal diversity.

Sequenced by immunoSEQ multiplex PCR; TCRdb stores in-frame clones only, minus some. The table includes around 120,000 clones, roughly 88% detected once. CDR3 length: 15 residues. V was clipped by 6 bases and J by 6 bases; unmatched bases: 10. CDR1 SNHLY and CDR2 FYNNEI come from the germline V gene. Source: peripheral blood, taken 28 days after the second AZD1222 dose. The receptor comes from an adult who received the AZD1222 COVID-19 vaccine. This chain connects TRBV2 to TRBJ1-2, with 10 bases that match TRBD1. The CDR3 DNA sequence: TGTGCCAGCAGCCCGAGGACAGGGGGAATTGATGGCTACACCTTC. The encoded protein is CASSPRTGGIDGYTF.